Below, 8 T cell receptor beta chains from the same sample are listed, as sequenced in a study of shared clonotypes between healthy human individuals. TCRdb's copy holds only in-frame clones and misses some; the assay was immunoSEQ multiplex PCR. Of a few million clones listed, approximately 92% are singletons. Sample: naive CD4+ T cells sorted from blood. Subset defined: CD45RA+ positively selected. The receptors originated from a young man in good health.

The CDR3 loop reads CASSASGTKLFGYGYTF. The DNA of the CDR3 is TGTGCCAGCAGCGCCAGCGGGACAAAGTTGTTCGGCTATGGCTACACCTTC. The rearrangement links TRBV9 to TRBJ1-2, with a possible D match to TRBD1 (6 bases). Trimming stripped 3 bases from V and 4 bases from J, with 22 bases between. The CDR3 extends over 17 amino acids. The V gene's germline CDR1 is SGDLS and CDR2 YYNGEE.

J is TRBJ2-5 and V is TRBV5-4; 7 bases agree with TRBD1. Germline CDR1 and CDR2: SGHNT and YYREEE (reference sequence). CDR3 size: 15 residues. V was pared by 2 bases and J by 1 base, with 5 bases of the junction left unmatched. The CDR3 region is CASSLGGTTQETQYF. The CDR3 DNA is TGTGCCAGCAGCTTAGGGGGCACTACCCAAGAGACCCAGTACTTC.

This clone was observed a single time. The V and J genes are TRBV13 and TRBJ2-5; 7 bases align to TRBD2. The germline CDR1 and CDR2 sequences are PRHDT and FYEKMQ (reference sequence). The CDR3 loop spans 13 amino acids. The J segment lost 5 bases and the V segment lost 3 bases, leaving 3 bases of the junction unmatched. The DNA for the CDR3 is TGTGCCAGCAGCTTGGGACTACCGGAGACCCAGTACTTC. Translating gives CASSLGLPETQYF.

The V and J genes are TRBV5-6 and TRBJ2-2; a weak D match, TRBD1 (6 bases). Per the germline V gene, CDR1 is SGHDT and CDR2 is YYEEEE. CDR3 length equals 15 residues. The V end was cut by 0 bases, the J end by 5 bases, with 11 bases between. Here the CDR3 DNA reads TGTGCCAGCAGCTTGGGGCAGGGGTGGACCGGGGAGCTGTTTTTT. Translated: CASSLGQGWTGELFF.

This chain joins TRBV27 and TRBJ1-6, with 10 bases matching TRBD1. The CDR3 sequence is 15 residues long. The germline V gene has CDR1 MNHEY and CDR2 SMNVEV (reference sequence). Unmatched junction bases numbered 7, after V lost 5 bases and J lost 9 bases. The CDR3 is CASSSNRDRGSPLHF. The DNA for the CDR3 is TGTGCCAGCAGTAGCAACCGGGACAGGGGTTCACCCCTCCACTTT.

The J gene is TRBJ1-3, the V gene TRBV15; possibly TRBD1 for D (5 bases). V was clipped by 1 base and J by 0 bases, with 13 bases between them. Germline CDR1 is LNHNV and CDR2 is YYDKDF (reference sequence). The CDR3 is made up of 17 amino acids. This CDR3 is CATSRGAGKSSGNTIYF. In DNA, the CDR3 is TGTGCCACCAGCAGAGGGGCAGGGAAGAGCTCTGGAAACACCATATATTTT. Together with reference TRBV15 and TRBJ1-3, the CDR3 gives the full variable domain: DAMVIQNPRYQVTQFGKPVTLSCSQTLNHNVMYWYQQKSSQAPKLLFHYYDKDFNNEADTPDNFQSRRPNTSFCFLDIRSPGLGDTAMYLCATSRGAGKSSGNTIYFGEGSWLTVV.

This clone was recorded once. This CDR3 is also generated by other DNA sequences in the sample. The chain combines TRBV30 with TRBJ1-1; D unclear. Trimming removed 1 base at V and 1 base at J, with 7 bases between. CDR3 length: 13 residues. From germline, CDR1 is GTSNPN and CDR2 SVGIG (reference sequence). The CDR3 DNA reads TGTGCCTGGAGTGGGCAGGAGAACACTGAAGCTTTCTTT. This codes for CAWSGQENTEAFF.

The chain links TRBV18 to TRBJ2-3, with TRBD2 identical over 10 bases. CDR3 length: 15 amino acids. The junction had 3 bases not matched to a gene; V was cut back by 2 bases and J by 4 bases. CDR1 is KGHSH and CDR2 is LQKENI in the germline V gene. CDR3 sequence reads: CASSPSAGGADTQYF. The CDR3, as DNA: TGTGCCAGCTCACCATCAGCGGGAGGGGCAGATACGCAGTATTTT.